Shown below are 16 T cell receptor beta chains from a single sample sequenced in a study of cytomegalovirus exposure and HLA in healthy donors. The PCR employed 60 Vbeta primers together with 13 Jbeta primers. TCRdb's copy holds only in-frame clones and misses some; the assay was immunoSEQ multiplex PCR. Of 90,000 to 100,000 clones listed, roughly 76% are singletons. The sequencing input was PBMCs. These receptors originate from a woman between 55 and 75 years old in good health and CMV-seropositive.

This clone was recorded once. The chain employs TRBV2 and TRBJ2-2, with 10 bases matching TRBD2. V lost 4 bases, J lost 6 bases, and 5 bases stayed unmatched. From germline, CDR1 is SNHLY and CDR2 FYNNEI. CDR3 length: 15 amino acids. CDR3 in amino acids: CASSALLAGAGELFF. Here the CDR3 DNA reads TGTGCCAGCAGTGCGCTCCTAGCGGGAGCCGGGGAGCTGTTTTTT. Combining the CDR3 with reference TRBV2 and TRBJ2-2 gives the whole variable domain EPEVTQTPSHQVTQMGQEVILRCVPISNHLYFYWYRQILGQKVEFLVSFYNNEISEKSEIFDDQFSVERPDGSNFTLKIRSTKLEDSAMYFCASSALLAGAGELFFGEGSRLTVL.

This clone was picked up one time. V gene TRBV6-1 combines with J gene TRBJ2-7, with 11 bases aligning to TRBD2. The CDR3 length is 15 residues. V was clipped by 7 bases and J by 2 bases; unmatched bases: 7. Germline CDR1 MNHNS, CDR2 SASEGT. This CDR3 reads CASNTLAGVTYEQYF. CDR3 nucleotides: TGTGCCAGCAACACACTAGCGGGAGTTACCTACGAGCAGTACTTC.

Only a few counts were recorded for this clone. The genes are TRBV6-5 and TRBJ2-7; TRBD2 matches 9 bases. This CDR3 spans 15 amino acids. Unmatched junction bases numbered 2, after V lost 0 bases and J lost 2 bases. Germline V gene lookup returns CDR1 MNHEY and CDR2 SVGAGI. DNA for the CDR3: TGTGCCAGCAGTTACTCTAGCGGGAGCCCCTACGAGCAGTACTTC. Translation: CASSYSSGSPYEQYF.

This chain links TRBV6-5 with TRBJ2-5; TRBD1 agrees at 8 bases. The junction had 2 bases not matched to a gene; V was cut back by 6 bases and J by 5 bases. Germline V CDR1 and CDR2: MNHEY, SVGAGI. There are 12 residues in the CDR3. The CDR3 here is CASSRGPETQYF. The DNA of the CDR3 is TGTGCCAGCAGCAGGGGGCCCGAGACCCAGTACTTC.

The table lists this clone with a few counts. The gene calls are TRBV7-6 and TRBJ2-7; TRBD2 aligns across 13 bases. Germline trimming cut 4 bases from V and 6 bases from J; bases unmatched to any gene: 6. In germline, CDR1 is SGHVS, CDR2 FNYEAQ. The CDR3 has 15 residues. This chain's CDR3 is CASSSGLAGVSEQYF. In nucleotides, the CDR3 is TGTGCCAGCAGCTCTGGACTAGCGGGAGTTTCCGAGCAGTACTTC. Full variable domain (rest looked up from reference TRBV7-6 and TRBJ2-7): GAGVSQSPRYKVTKRGQDVALRCDPISGHVSLYWYRQALGQGPEFLTYFNYEAQQDKSGLPNDRFSAERPEGSISTLTIQRTEQRDSAMYRCASSSGLAGVSEQYFGPGTRLTVT.

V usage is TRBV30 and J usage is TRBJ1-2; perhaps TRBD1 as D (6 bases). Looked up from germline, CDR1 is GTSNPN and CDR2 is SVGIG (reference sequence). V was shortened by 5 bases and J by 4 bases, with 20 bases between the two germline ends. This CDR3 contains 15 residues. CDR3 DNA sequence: TGTGCCTGGGTACCCCTGGACAGAAAGATCTATGGCTACACCTTC. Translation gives CAWVPLDRKIYGYTF.

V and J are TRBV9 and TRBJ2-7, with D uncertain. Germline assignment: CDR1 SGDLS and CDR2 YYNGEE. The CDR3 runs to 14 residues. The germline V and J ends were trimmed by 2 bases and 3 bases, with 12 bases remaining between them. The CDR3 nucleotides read TGTGCCAGCAGCGTGTCCTCCCTCGGCTACGAGCAGTACTTC. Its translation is CASSVSSLGYEQYF. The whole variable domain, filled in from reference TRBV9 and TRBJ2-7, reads DSGVTQTPKHLITATGQRVTLRCSPRSGDLSVYWYQQSLDQGLQFLIQYYNGEERAKGNILERFSAQQFPDLHSELNLSSLELGDSALYFCASSVSSLGYEQYFGPGTRLTVT.

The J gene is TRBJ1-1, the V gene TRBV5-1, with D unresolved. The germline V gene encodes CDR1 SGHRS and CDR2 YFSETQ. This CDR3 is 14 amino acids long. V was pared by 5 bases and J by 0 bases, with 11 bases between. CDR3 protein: CASRKAGMNTEAFF. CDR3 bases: TGCGCCAGCAGGAAGGCAGGAATGAACACTGAAGCTTTCTTT.

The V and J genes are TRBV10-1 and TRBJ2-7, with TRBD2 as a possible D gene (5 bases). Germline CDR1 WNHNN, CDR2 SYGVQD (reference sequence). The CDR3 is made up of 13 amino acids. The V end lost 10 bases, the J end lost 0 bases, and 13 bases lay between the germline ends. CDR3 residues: CATYEGFSYEQYF. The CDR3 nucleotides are TGCGCCACCTACGAGGGTTTCTCCTACGAGCAGTACTTC.

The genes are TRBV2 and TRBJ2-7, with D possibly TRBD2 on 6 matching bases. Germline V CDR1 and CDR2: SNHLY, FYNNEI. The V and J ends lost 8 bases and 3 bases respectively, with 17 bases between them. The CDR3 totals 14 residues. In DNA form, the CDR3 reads TGTGCCAGCGGGCGTTTGGAGGGTGGCTACGAGCAGTACTTC. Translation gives CASGRLEGGYEQYF.

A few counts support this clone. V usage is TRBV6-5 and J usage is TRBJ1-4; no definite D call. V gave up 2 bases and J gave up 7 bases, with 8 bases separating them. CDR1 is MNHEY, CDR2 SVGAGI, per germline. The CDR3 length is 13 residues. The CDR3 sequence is CASSYIQSEKLFF. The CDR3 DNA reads TGTGCCAGCAGTTACATACAAAGTGAAAAACTGTTTTTT.

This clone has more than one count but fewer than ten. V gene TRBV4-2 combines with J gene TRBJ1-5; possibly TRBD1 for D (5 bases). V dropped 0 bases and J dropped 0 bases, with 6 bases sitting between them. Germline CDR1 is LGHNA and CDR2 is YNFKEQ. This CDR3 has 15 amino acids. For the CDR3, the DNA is TGTGCCAGCAGCCAAGAGCAGGGTAGCAATCAGCCCCAGCATTTT. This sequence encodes CASSQEQGSNQPQHF.

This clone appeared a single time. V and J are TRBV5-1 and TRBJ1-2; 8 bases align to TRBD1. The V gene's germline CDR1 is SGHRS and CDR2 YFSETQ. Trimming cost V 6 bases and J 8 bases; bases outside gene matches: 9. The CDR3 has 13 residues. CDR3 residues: CASNDQGAYGYTF. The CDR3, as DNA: TGCGCCAGCAACGATCAGGGGGCTTACGGCTACACCTTC. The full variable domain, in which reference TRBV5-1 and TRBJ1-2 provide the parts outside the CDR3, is KAGVTQTPRYLIKTRGQQVTLSCSPISGHRSVSWYQQTPGQGLQFLFEYFSETQRNKGNFPGRFSGRQFSNSRSEMNVSTLELGDSALYLCASNDQGAYGYTFGSGTRLTVV.

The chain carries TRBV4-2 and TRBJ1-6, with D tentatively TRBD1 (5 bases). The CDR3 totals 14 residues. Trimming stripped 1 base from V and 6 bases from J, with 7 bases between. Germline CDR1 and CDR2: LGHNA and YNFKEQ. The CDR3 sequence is CASSQGTFNSPLHF. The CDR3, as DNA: TGTGCCAGCAGCCAAGGGACATTTAATTCACCCCTCCACTTT.

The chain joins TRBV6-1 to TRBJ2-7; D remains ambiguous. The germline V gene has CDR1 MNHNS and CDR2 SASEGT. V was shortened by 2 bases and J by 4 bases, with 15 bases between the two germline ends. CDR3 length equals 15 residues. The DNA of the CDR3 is TGTGCCAGCAGTGAAAATGCGGTGATACCTTACGAGCAGTACTTC. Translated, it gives CASSENAVIPYEQYF.

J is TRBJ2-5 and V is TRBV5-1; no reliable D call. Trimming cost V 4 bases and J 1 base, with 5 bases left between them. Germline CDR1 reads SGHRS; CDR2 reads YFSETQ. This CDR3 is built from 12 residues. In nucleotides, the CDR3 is TGCGCCAGCAGCACATCCCAAGAGACCCAGTACTTC. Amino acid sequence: CASSTSQETQYF.